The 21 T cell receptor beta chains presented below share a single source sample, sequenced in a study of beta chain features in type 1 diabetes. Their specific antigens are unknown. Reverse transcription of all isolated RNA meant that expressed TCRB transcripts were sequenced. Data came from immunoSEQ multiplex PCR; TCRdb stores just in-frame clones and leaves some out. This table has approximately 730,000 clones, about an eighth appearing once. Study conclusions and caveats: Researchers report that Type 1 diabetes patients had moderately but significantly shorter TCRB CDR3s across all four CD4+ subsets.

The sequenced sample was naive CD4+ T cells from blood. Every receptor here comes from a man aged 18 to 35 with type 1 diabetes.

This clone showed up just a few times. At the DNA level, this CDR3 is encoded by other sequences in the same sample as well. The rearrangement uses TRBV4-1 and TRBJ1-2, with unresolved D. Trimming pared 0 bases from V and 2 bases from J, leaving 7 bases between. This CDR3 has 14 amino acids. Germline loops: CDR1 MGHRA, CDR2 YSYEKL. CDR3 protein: CASSQDSINYGYTF. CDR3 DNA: TGCGCCAGCAGCCAAGATTCTATAAACTATGGCTACACCTTC.

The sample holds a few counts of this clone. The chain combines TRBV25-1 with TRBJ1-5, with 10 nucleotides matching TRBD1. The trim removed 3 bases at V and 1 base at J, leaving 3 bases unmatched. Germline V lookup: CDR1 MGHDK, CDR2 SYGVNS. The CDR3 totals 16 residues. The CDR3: CASSEWGQGSNQPQHF. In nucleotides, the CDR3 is TGTGCCAGCAGTGAGTGGGGACAGGGGAGCAATCAGCCCCAGCATTTT.

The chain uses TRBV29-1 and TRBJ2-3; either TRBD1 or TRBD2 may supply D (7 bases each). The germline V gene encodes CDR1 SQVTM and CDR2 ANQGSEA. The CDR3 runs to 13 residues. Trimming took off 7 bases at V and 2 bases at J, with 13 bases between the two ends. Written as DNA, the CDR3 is TGCAGCGGACAGGGAGGGGCCACAGATACGCAGTATTTT. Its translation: CSGQGGATDTQYF.

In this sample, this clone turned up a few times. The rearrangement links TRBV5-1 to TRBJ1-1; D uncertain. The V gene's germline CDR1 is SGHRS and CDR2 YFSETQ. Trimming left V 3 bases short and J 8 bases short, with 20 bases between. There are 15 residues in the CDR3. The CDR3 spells CASSSLDDGSGEAFF. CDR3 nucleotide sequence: TGCGCCAGCAGCTCACTCGACGATGGAAGTGGGGAAGCTTTCTTT.

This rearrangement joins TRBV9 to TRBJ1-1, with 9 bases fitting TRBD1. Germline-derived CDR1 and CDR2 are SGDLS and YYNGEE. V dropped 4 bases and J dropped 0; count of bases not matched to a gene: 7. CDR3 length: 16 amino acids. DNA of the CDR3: TGTGCCAGCAGCCTCGTCCGGGACAGGGTGAACACTGAAGCTTTCTTT. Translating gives CASSLVRDRVNTEAFF.

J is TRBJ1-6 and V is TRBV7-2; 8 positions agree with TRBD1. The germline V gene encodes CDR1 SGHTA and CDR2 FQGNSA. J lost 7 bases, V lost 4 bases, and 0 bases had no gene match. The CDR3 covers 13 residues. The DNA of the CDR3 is TGTGCCAGCAGCTGGGACAGGAATTCACCCCTCCACTTT. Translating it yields CASSWDRNSPLHF.

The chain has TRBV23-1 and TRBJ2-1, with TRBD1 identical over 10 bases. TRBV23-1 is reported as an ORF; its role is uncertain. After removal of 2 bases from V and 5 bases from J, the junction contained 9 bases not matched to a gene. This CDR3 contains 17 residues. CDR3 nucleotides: TGCGCCAGCAGTCAAACCGCAACCGGGACAGGGGACAATGAGCAGTTCTTC. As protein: CASSQTATGTGDNEQFF.

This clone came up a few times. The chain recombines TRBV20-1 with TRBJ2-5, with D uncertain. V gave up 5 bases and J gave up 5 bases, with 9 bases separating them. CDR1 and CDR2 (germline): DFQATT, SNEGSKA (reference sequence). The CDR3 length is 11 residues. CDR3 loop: CSAALPETQYF. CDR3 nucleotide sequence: TGCAGTGCTGCCCTCCCGGAGACCCAGTACTTC.

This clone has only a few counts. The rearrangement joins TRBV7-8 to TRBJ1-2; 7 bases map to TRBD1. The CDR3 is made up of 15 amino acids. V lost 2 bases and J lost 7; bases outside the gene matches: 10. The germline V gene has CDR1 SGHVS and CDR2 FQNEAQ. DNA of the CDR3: TGTGCCAGCAGCTTAAGGGACAGCATCTTGGGTGGCTACACCTTC. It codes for CASSLRDSILGGYTF.

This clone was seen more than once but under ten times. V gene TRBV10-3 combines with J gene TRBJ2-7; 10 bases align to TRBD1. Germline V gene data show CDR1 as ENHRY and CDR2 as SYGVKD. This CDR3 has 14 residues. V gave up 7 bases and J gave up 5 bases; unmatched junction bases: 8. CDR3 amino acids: CAITKGQGTHEQYF. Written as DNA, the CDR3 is TGTGCCATCACCAAGGGACAGGGGACGCACGAGCAGTACTTC.

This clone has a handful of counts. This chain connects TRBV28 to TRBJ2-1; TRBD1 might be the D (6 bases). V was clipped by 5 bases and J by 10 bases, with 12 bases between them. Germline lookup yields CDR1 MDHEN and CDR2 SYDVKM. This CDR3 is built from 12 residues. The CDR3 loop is CASSTQGGEQFF. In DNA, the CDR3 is TGTGCCAGCAGTACACAGGGTGGAGAGCAGTTCTTC.

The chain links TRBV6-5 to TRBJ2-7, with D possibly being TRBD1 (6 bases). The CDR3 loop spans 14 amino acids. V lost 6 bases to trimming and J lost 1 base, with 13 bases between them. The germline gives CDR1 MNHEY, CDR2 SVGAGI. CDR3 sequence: CASRPGGTSYEQYF. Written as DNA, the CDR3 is TGTGCCAGCAGGCCTGGGGGCACATCCTACGAGCAGTACTTC.

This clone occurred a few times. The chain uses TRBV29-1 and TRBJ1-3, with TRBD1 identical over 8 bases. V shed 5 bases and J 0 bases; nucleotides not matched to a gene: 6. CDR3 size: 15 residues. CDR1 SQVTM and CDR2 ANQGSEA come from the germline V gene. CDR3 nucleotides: TGCAGCGTTCCAGGACAGGGAGGCTCTGGAAACACCATATATTTT. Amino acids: CSVPGQGGSGNTIYF.

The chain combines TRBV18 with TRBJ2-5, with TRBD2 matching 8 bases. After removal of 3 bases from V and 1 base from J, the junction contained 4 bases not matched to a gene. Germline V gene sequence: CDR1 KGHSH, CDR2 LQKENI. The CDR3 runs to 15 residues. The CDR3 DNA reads TGTGCCAGCTCACCCCGCGGGACTAGCCAAGAGACCCAGTACTTC. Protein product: CASSPRGTSQETQYF.

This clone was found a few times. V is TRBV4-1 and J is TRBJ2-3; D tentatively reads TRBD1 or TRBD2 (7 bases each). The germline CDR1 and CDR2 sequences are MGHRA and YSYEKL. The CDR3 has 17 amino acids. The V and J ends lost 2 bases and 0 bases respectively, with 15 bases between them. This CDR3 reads CASSQQTGRGSTDTQYF. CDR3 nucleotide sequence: TGCGCCAGCAGCCAACAGACAGGGAGGGGTAGCACAGATACGCAGTATTTT.

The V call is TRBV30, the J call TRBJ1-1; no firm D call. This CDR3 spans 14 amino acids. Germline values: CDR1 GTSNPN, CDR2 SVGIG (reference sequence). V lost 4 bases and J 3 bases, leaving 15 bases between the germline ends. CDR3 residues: CAWKEQPGDTEAFF. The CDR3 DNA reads TGTGCCTGGAAGGAGCAGCCCGGGGACACTGAAGCTTTCTTT.

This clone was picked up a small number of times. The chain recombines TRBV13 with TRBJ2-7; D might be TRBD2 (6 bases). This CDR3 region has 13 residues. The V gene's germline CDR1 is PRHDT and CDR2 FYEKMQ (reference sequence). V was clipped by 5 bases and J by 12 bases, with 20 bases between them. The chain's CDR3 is CASSVSGTGTSYF. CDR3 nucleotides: TGTGCCAGCAGCGTATCCGGGACGGGGACTTCGTACTTC.

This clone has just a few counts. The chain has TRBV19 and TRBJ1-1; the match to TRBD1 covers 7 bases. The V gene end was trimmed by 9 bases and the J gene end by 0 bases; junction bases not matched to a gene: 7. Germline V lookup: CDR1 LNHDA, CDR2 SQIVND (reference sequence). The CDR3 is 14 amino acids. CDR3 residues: CASTGTDMNTEAFF. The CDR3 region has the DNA TGTGCCAGCACCGGGACAGACATGAACACTGAAGCTTTCTTT. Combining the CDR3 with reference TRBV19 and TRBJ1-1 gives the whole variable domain DGGITQSPKYLFRKEGQNVTLSCEQNLNHDAMYWYRQDPGQGLRLIYYSQIVNDFQKGDIAEGYSVSREKKESFPLTVTSAQKNPTAFYLCASTGTDMNTEAFFGQGTRLTVV.

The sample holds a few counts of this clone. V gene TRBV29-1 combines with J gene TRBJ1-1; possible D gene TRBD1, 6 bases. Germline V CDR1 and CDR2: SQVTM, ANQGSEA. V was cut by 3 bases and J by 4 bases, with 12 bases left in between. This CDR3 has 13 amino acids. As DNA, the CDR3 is TGCAGCGTTGAGACGGGGGCTACCACTGAAGCTTTCTTT. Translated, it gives CSVETGATTEAFF.

CDR3 DNA: TGTGCCAGCAGTGGGACTACCAACACAGATACGCAGTATTTT. Its translation: CASSGTTNTDTQYF. V and J are TRBV2 and TRBJ2-3; weak D call: TRBD2 (6 bases). V was pared by 4 bases and J by 2 bases, with 10 bases between. Germline CDR1 and CDR2: SNHLY and FYNNEI. The CDR3 sequence is 14 residues long. Using reference TRBV2 and TRBJ2-3 for the parts outside the CDR3, the full variable domain is EPEVTQTPSHQVTQMGQEVILRCVPISNHLYFYWYRQILGQKVEFLVSFYNNEISEKSEIFDDQFSVERPDGSNFTLKIRSTKLEDSAMYFCASSGTTNTDTQYFGPGTRLTVL.

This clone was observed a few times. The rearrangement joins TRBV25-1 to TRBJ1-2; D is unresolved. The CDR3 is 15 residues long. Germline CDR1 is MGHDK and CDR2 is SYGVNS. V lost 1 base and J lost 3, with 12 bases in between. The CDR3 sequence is CASSESGEDYYGYTF. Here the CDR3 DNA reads TGTGCCAGCAGTGAATCAGGAGAGGATTACTATGGCTACACCTTC.